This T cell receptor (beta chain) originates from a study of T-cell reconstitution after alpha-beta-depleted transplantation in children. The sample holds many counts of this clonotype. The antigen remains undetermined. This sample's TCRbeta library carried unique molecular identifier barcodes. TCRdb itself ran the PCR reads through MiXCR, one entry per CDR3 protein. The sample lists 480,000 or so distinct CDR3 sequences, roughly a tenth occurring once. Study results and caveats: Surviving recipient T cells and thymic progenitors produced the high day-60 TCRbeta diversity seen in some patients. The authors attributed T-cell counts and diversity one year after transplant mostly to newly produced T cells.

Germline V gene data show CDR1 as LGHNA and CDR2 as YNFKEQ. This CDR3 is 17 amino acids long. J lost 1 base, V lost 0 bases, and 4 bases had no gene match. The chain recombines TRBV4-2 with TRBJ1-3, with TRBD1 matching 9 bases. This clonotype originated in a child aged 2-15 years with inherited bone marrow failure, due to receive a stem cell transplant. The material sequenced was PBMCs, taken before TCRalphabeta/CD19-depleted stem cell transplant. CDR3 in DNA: TGTGCCAGCAGCCAAGACGGGACAGGGAGATCTGGAAACACCATATATTTT. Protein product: CASSQDGTGRSGNTIYF.